Below, 10 T cell receptor beta chains from the same sample are listed, as sequenced in a study of blood T cell repertoires in COVID-19 (dated by TCRdb to 2020 to 2021). Libraries were made using the immunoSEQ multiplex PCR assay. TCRdb holds this immuneACCESS table with in-frame rearrangements only. Some clones are missing; in checked studies, unresolved V genes explain under half, and the rest has no known cause. This sample comprises 150,000 to 200,000 clones, 75% to 90% of them detected only once. The ten largest clones represent around 0.77% of the sample. What was sequenced was PBMCs or T cells enriched from blood (not recorded which). These receptors all come from a woman under 30 who had recovered from COVID-19.

The chain couples TRBV18 to TRBJ1-1, with TRBD1 matching 8 bases. In germline, CDR1 is KGHSH, CDR2 LQKENI. The CDR3 sequence is 15 residues long. V dropped 6 bases and J dropped 1; count of bases not matched to a gene: 7. The CDR3 region has the DNA TGTGCCAGCTCCCAGACAGGGACAGGGAACACTGAAGCTTTCTTT. Protein sequence: CASSQTGTGNTEAFF.

The chain has TRBV3-1 (or the pseudogene TRBV3-2) and TRBJ1-2, with D perhaps TRBD1 (6 bases). Germline loops: CDR1 LGHDT, CDR2 YNNKEL (reference sequence). Deletions cut 3 bases from V and 5 bases from J, with 10 bases between. This CDR3 has 13 amino acids. CDR3 DNA: TGTGCCAGCAGCCATGCAGGGGAGTATGGCTACACCTTC. Residues: CASSHAGEYGYTF.

The chain recombines TRBV9 with TRBJ2-7; D perhaps matches TRBD1 (6 bases). V was trimmed by 4 bases and J by 5 bases, leaving 16 bases between them. CDR1 SGDLS and CDR2 YYNGEE come from the germline V gene. This CDR3 spans 14 amino acids. The CDR3 loop reads CASSPGTIWDEQYF. In DNA form, the CDR3 reads TGTGCCAGCAGCCCCGGGACAATTTGGGACGAGCAGTACTTC. Drawing the rest from reference TRBV9 and TRBJ2-7, the complete variable domain is DSGVTQTPKHLITATGQRVTLRCSPRSGDLSVYWYQQSLDQGLQFLIQYYNGEERAKGNILERFSAQQFPDLHSELNLSSLELGDSALYFCASSPGTIWDEQYFGPGTRLTVT.

This rearrangement joins TRBV29-1 to TRBJ2-1; 7 nucleotides align to TRBD2. The CDR3 consists of 17 residues. The V and J ends lost 1 base and 1 base, in that order; junction bases with no gene match: 10. The germline gives CDR1 SQVTM, CDR2 ANQGSEA. CDR3 DNA sequence: TGCAGCGTTGAAGGGGTGGCGGGAGAGGGGTCCTACAATGAGCAGTTCTTC. Its translation is CSVEGVAGEGSYNEQFF.

The chain uses TRBV19 and TRBJ2-7, with 9 bases matching TRBD2. V lost 4 bases to trimming and J lost 4 bases; unmatched junction nucleotides: 8. The CDR3 length is 15 residues. Germline CDR1 and CDR2: LNHDA and SQIVND (reference sequence). This CDR3 is CASSTQREARYEQYF. CDR3 bases: TGTGCCAGTAGTACCCAGCGGGAGGCTAGATACGAGCAGTACTTC.

DNA of the CDR3: TGTGCCAGCAGCGTAGCGTCGGGAGGGCCTTCAGATACGCAGTATTTT. Translation gives CASSVASGGPSDTQYF. J is TRBJ2-3 and V is TRBV9, with 8 bases aligning to TRBD2. Looked up from germline, CDR1 is SGDLS and CDR2 is YYNGEE. V was clipped by 0 bases and J by 4 bases; unmatched bases: 7. The CDR3 has 16 amino acids.

DNA of the CDR3: TGCGCCAGCAGCCCCTGGACAGGGAAGAACACTGAAGCTTTCTTT. It translates to CASSPWTGKNTEAFF. The V call is TRBV4-1, the J call TRBJ1-1, with TRBD1 matching 8 bases. Germline-derived CDR1 and CDR2 are MGHRA and YSYEKL. V lost 4 bases, J lost 1 base, and 5 bases stayed unmatched. This CDR3 is built from 15 residues.

The V gene is TRBV4-2, the J gene TRBJ2-1; D may be TRBD2 (7 bases). Germline assignment: CDR1 LGHNA and CDR2 YNFKEQ. Between the trimmed V and J ends, which lost 0 bases and 7 bases, there was a span of 16 bases. The CDR3 runs to 16 residues. CDR3 region: CASSQEPGLGGNEQFF. The CDR3, as DNA: TGTGCCAGCAGCCAAGAGCCTGGACTAGGGGGGAATGAGCAGTTCTTC.

The rearrangement uses TRBV13 and TRBJ1-6; 7 bases fit TRBD1. Trimming cost V 6 bases and J 12 bases; bases outside gene matches: 8. CDR3 length: 13 residues. Germline V CDR1 and CDR2: PRHDT, FYEKMQ (reference sequence). The CDR3 spells CASRRQGVEPLHF. The CDR3 bases are TGTGCCAGCAGGCGACAGGGCGTAGAACCCCTCCACTTT.

This clone appeared a single time. This chain uses TRBV18 with TRBJ2-5, with no clear D. The length of the CDR3 is 14 residues. V was cut by 3 bases and J by 5 bases, with 13 bases left in between. Germline V gene sequence: CDR1 KGHSH, CDR2 LQKENI. CDR3 nucleotides: TGTGCCAGCTCACCTCCCGCCTCCGGGGAGACCCAGTACTTC. Translation: CASSPPASGETQYF.